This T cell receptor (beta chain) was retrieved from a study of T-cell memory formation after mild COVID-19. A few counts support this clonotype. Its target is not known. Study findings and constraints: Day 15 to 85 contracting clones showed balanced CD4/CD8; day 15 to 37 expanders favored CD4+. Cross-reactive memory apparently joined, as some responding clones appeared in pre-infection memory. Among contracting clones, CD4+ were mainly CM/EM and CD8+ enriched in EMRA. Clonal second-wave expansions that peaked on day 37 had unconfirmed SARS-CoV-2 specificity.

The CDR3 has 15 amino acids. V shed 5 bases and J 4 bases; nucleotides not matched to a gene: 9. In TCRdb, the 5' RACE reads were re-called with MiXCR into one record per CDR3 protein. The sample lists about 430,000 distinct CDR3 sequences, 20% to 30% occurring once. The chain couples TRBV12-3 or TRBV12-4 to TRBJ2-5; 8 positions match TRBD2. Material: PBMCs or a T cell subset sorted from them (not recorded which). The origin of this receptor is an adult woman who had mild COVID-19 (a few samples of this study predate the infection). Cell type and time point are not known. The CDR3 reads CASSPIRGGGETQYF. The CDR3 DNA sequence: TGTGCCAGCAGTCCCATTCGGGGGGGGGGAGAGACCCAGTACTTC.